In this sample, the clone carrying this T cell receptor (beta chain) turned up many times. Its antigen is still unknown. The sample comes from a study of read filtering for tumor transcriptome and immune sequencing. Study results and limitations: Roughly four fifths of IR-seq clonotypes had one read, totaling about 3.5% of reads; RNA-seq: 74.6% and 44.6%.

Molecular barcoded adaptors covering alpha/delta and beta/gamma chains were used on 400 ng RNA. In TCRdb, the reads were re-called with MiXCR into one record per CDR3 protein. The table has 120,000 or so distinct CDR3 sequences, over 10% seen once. Material for sequencing was a population of CD138-negative cells sorted from bone marrow. The sequence derives from a donor at least 40 years old with multiple myeloma.

CDR3 sequence: CASSSKGLAAEQYF. CDR3 DNA sequence: TGTGCCAGCAGCTCTAAGGGACTAGCGGCTGAGCAGTACTTC. The chain has TRBV7-2 and TRBJ2-7; 11 nucleotides match TRBD2. This CDR3 contains 14 residues. After removal of 4 bases from V and 7 bases from J, the junction contained 6 bases not matched to a gene. Germline V gene sequence: CDR1 SGHTA, CDR2 FQGNSA.